A single sample is the source of the 15 T cell receptor beta chains below, sequenced in a study of beta chain features in type 1 diabetes (dated by TCRdb to about 2018). The library was made by the immunoSEQ multiplex PCR assay. The High Capacity cDNA Reverse Transcription Kit was used to reverse transcribe all of the isolated RNA, meaning that expressed TCRB transcripts were what got sequenced. TCRdb's version of the immuneACCESS table is confined to in-frame rearrangements and falls short of the full clone set. An unresolved V gene accounts for under half of the shortfall where checked; the remainder is of unknown origin. The sample table lists about 400,000 clones, 10% to 15% of them with a count of one. The top ten constitute more than 0.015% of the sample. Sequencing used naive CD4+ T cells from blood. The cell subset or site label here, explained by the study, means: true naive CD4+ T cells. These receptors originate from a man between 18 and 35 years old in good health.

J is TRBJ2-3 and V is TRBV4-2; D is possibly TRBD1 (5 bases). V was cut by 2 bases and J by 3 bases, with 9 bases left in between. Germline CDR1 LGHNA, CDR2 YNFKEQ. CDR3 length: 14 amino acids. CDR3 residues: CASSQTGPTDTQYF. DNA for the CDR3: TGTGCCAGCAGCCAAACAGGACCTACAGATACGCAGTATTTT.

V is TRBV2 and J is TRBJ2-1, with D uncertain. V lost 4 bases and J lost 5, with 6 bases in between. The V gene's germline CDR1 is SNHLY and CDR2 FYNNEI. The CDR3 sequence is 12 residues long. CDR3 nucleotide sequence: TGTGCCAGCAGTGGGTTAGACAATGAGCAGTTCTTC. This codes for CASSGLDNEQFF.

In its sample, this clone was seen a few times. Additional DNA sequences in this sample encode the identical CDR3. The chain uses TRBV7-3 and TRBJ1-1; D is perhaps TRBD1 (5 bases). The germline CDR1 and CDR2 sequences are SGHTA and FQGTGA. The CDR3 sequence is 14 residues long. The V gene lost 2 bases and the J gene lost 1 base, with 8 bases spanning the gap. The CDR3 reads CASSLSGGNTEAFF. Here the CDR3 DNA reads TGTGCCAGCAGCTTATCGGGGGGGAACACTGAAGCTTTCTTT.

V and J are TRBV18 and TRBJ2-2; 7 bases align to TRBD2. V trimming: 3 bases; J trimming: 4 bases; junction bases outside the gene matches: 11. CDR1 and CDR2 (germline): KGHSH, LQKENI. The CDR3 has 17 amino acids. The CDR3 bases are TGTGCCAGCTCACCCCAGGGAGCGGGGTTATTCACCGGGGAGCTGTTTTTT. It translates to CASSPQGAGLFTGELFF.

This chain uses TRBV9 with TRBJ1-3, with D uncertain. The V end was cut by 3 bases, the J end by 1 base, with 11 bases between. Germline V CDR1 and CDR2: SGDLS, YYNGEE. The CDR3 length is 15 residues. The CDR3 coding sequence is TGTGCCAGCAGCGCAACTCAGGTATCTGGAAACACCATATATTTT. Translation gives CASSATQVSGNTIYF.

This clone was counted between two and nine times. CDR3 coding DNA: TGTGCCAGCAGTGAAAGTCTAGCGGTGAACACCGGGGAGCTGTTTTTT. Translation gives CASSESLAVNTGELFF. The chain recombines TRBV2 with TRBJ2-2, with 7 nucleotides matching TRBD2. After removal of 2 bases from V and 1 base from J, the junction contained 4 bases not matched to a gene. Germline V gene data show CDR1 as SNHLY and CDR2 as FYNNEI. The CDR3 contains 16 residues.

The count of this clone is one. The chain employs TRBV5-4 and TRBJ1-2; D possibly corresponds to TRBD1 (6 bases). CDR1 SGHNT and CDR2 YYREEE come from the germline V gene (reference sequence). With 4 bases removed from V and 4 bases from J, the gap between germline ends came to 14 bases. The CDR3 has 14 residues. The CDR3 loop reads CASSQAIGGYGYTF. DNA of the CDR3: TGTGCCAGCAGCCAAGCCATAGGGGGCTATGGCTACACCTTC.

This clone was picked up a small number of times. The chain has TRBV19 and TRBJ2-7; D remains ambiguous. The CDR3 extends over 13 amino acids. Germline V gene sequence: CDR1 LNHDA, CDR2 SQIVND (reference sequence). Trimming took off 4 bases at V and 2 bases at J, with 9 bases between the two ends. The CDR3 nucleotides read TGTGCCAGTAGTACCCTCGACACCTACGAGCAGTACTTC. It codes for CASSTLDTYEQYF. Full variable domain (remainder filled in from reference TRBV19 and TRBJ2-7): DGGITQSPKYLFRKEGQNVTLSCEQNLNHDAMYWYRQDPGQGLRLIYYSQIVNDFQKGDIAEGYSVSREKKESFPLTVTSAQKNPTAFYLCASSTLDTYEQYFGPGTRLTVT.

This clone was seen more than once but under ten times. This sequence joins TRBV7-3 and TRBJ1-2; D uncertain. V shed 4 bases and J shed 6 bases, with 18 bases lying between them. This CDR3 spans 15 amino acids. Germline-derived CDR1 and CDR2 are SGHTA and FQGTGA. CDR3 nucleotide sequence: TGTGCCAGCAGCTCCGACCCTAACCCGGGGAATGGCTACACCTTC. This translates into CASSSDPNPGNGYTF.

V gene TRBV7-2 combines with J gene TRBJ2-5, with D perhaps matching TRBD1 (5 bases). V lost 4 bases to trimming and J lost 4 bases, with 7 bases between them. This CDR3 spans 12 amino acids. Germline loops: CDR1 SGHTA, CDR2 FQGNSA. In nucleotides, the CDR3 is TGTGCCAGCAGCTCAGGGATAGAGACCCAGTACTTC. Protein: CASSSGIETQYF.

The genes are TRBV5-1 and TRBJ2-3, with 8 nucleotides matching TRBD1. CDR1 and CDR2 (germline): SGHRS, YFSETQ. The junction had 9 bases not matched to a gene; V was cut back by 4 bases and J by 5 bases. This CDR3 is built from 15 residues. DNA of the CDR3: TGCGCCAGCAGCCGAGGAGACAGGGGTGAAGATACGCAGTATTTT. Translation gives CASSRGDRGEDTQYF.

The V gene is TRBV11-2, the J gene TRBJ2-7, with 8 bases identical to TRBD2. Germline assignment: CDR1 SGHAT and CDR2 FQNNGV. The CDR3 is made up of 16 amino acids. The ends lost 7 bases at V and 3 bases at J; junction bases unmatched: 14. CDR3 sequence (DNA): TGTGCCAGCACTATGCGAGGCGGGGGGACCGGCTACGAGCAGTACTTC. This encodes CASTMRGGGTGYEQYF.

This clone has just a few counts. The chain uses TRBV19 and TRBJ2-3; 8 positions match TRBD2. This CDR3 region has 17 residues. J was trimmed by 0 bases and V by 5 bases; bases with no gene match: 10. Per germline, CDR1 LNHDA and CDR2 SQIVND (reference sequence). CDR3 DNA sequence: TGTGCCAGTAGTGTCACCGTTCTAGCGGGCAGCACAGATACGCAGTATTTT. Amino acid sequence: CASSVTVLAGSTDTQYF.

This clone was seen at least ten times. The chain combines TRBV7-2 with TRBJ2-4; 9 bases are shared with TRBD1. The CDR3 runs to 14 residues. Germline V CDR1 and CDR2: SGHTA, FQGNSA. The ends lost 4 bases at V and 5 bases at J; junction bases unmatched: 3. In DNA form, the CDR3 reads TGTGCCAGCAGCTCCCGACAGGGGGAAAACATTCAGTACTTC. Protein product: CASSSRQGENIQYF.

This chain uses TRBV4-2 with TRBJ2-6, with 7 bases that match TRBD1. This CDR3 is 18 amino acids long. The germline gives CDR1 LGHNA, CDR2 YNFKEQ. The ends lost 4 bases at V and 0 bases at J; junction bases unmatched: 9. CDR3 region: CASSLNTGALSGANVLTF. The CDR3 DNA follows: TGTGCCAGCAGCCTTAACACAGGGGCCCTCTCTGGGGCCAACGTCCTGACTTTC.